Reported below is one T cell receptor (beta chain). This entry comes from a study of blood T cell repertoires in COVID-19. Study information: The United States, Italy and Spain provided the acute and convalescent COVID-19 samples. Sources were T cells, B-cell-depleted T cells, or PBMCs; the material itself was cDNA or gDNA.

Original methodology: Reference gene primer amplification gave estimated nucleated cell counts. Clones were sequenced by immunoSEQ multiplex PCR, and TCRdb holds only the in-frame ones, with some missing. V, J and clone size derive from that table, while D and trimming were established from the DNA sequence. Of 200,000 to 250,000 clones in the sample, approximately 90% are singletons; the top ten hold 15% to 20%. The CDR3 contains 15 residues. The germline V gene encodes CDR1 LGHDT and CDR2 YNNKEL (reference sequence). V lost 4 bases to trimming and J lost 5 bases; unmatched junction nucleotides: 8. Seattle enrolled patients during active infection and tracked them longitudinally.

The sequenced sample consisted of peripheral blood. This receptor was obtained from a man aged 50-59 years with COVID-19, enrolled during active disease. The chain is built from TRBV3-1 (or the pseudogene TRBV3-2) and TRBJ2-5; 9 positions match TRBD2. In DNA, the CDR3 is TGTGCCAGCAGCCCGCCGGGACTAGCCGAGGAGACCCAGTACTTC. Its protein product is CASSPPGLAEETQYF.